These 27 T cell receptor beta chains share one sample of origin, sequenced in a study of PD-1 blockade in mismatch repair-deficient tumors. Clones were read by immunoSEQ multiplex PCR, and TCRdb kept only the in-frame ones, dropping some. The data show some 84,000 clones, with roughly 80% seen just once and about 2.6% held by the top ten. The specimen comprised peripheral blood, sampled 12 weeks after starting pembrolizumab. These receptors were obtained from an adult with mismatch repair-deficient cancer.

The count of this clone is one. The J gene is TRBJ1-2, the V gene TRBV6-1; D not resolved. The CDR3 is 14 amino acids. From germline, CDR1 is MNHNS and CDR2 SASEGT. V lost 2 bases and J 7 bases, leaving 14 bases between the germline ends. CDR3 amino acids: CASSEKPTSVGYTF. In nucleotides, the CDR3 is TGTGCCAGCAGTGAAAAACCGACCTCCGTTGGCTACACCTTC.

The genes are TRBV7-9 and TRBJ2-7; D is undetermined. Germline CDR1 reads SEHNR; CDR2 reads FQNEAQ (reference sequence). The CDR3 has 14 residues. V shed 3 bases and J shed 3 bases, with 12 bases lying between them. The CDR3 loop is CASSLAGLGYEQYF. CDR3 in DNA: TGTGCCAGCAGCTTGGCTGGGCTGGGCTACGAGCAGTACTTC.

The chain carries TRBV7-8 and TRBJ1-5; TRBD1 matches 9 bases. Germline-derived CDR1 and CDR2 are SGHVS and FQNEAQ. V dropped 5 bases and J dropped 3; count of bases not matched to a gene: 5. CDR3 length equals 15 residues. The CDR3 loop reads CASSQGQGANQPQHF. The CDR3 nucleotides read TGTGCCAGCAGCCAGGGACAGGGAGCCAATCAGCCCCAGCATTTT.

The genes are TRBV29-1 and TRBJ1-2; 8 bases align to TRBD1. Germline-derived CDR1 and CDR2 are SQVTM and ANQGSEA. Unmatched junction bases numbered 3, after V lost 6 bases and J lost 6 bases. The CDR3 has 11 residues. CDR3 sequence reads: CSVRDRNGYTF. CDR3 sequence (DNA): TGCAGCGTCCGGGACAGGAATGGCTACACCTTC.

This clone was detected only a few times. The chain recombines TRBV19 with TRBJ1-5; D ambiguous. The germline V and J ends were trimmed by 5 bases and 1 base, with 12 bases remaining between them. From germline, CDR1 is LNHDA and CDR2 SQIVND (reference sequence). The CDR3 extends over 15 amino acids. As DNA, the CDR3 is TGTGCCAGTAGTGATCGGGTAGGAAGCAATCAGCCCCAGCATTTT. This codes for CASSDRVGSNQPQHF.

The CDR3 spells CASSLDRAGEQYF. As DNA, the CDR3 is TGTGCCAGCTCACTCGACAGGGCCGGGGAGCAGTACTTC. V gene TRBV18 combines with J gene TRBJ2-7; 7 nucleotides agree with TRBD1. Germline V gene data show CDR1 as KGHSH and CDR2 as LQKENI. Germline trimming cut 4 bases from V and 7 bases from J; bases unmatched to any gene: 7. The CDR3 runs 13 residues.

The genes are TRBV27 and TRBJ1-1, with a possible D match to TRBD1 (5 bases). Germline V lookup: CDR1 MNHEY, CDR2 SMNVEV (reference sequence). The CDR3 spans 13 residues. V was clipped by 0 bases and J by 6 bases, with 8 bases between them. CDR3 bases: TGTGCCAGCAGTTTATCGTCCAGGGCTGAAGCTTTCTTT. Translating gives CASSLSSRAEAFF.

The rearrangement uses TRBV4-2 and TRBJ2-5; 11 bases align to TRBD2. The CDR3 sequence is 20 residues long. V dropped 1 base and J dropped 5; count of bases not matched to a gene: 18. Germline values: CDR1 LGHNA, CDR2 YNFKEQ. Here the CDR3 reads CASSQVRQTSGIYNGETQYF. In DNA form, the CDR3 reads TGTGCCAGCAGCCAAGTCCGACAGACTAGCGGGATATATAACGGGGAGACCCAGTACTTC.

This chain connects TRBV28 to TRBJ2-1; a weak D match, TRBD2 (6 bases). Germline V gives CDR1 MDHEN, CDR2 SYDVKM. Trimming removed 4 bases from V and 2 bases from J, with 12 bases in between. This CDR3 is 15 amino acids long. CDR3 amino acids: CASSSGTRTYNEQFF. CDR3 nucleotide sequence: TGTGCCAGCAGTTCCGGGACTCGAACCTACAATGAGCAGTTCTTC.

This chain joins TRBV6-1 and TRBJ2-7, with TRBD1 matching 11 bases. CDR3 length: 15 residues. J was trimmed by 4 bases and V by 6 bases; bases with no gene match: 8. Germline V gene lookup returns CDR1 MNHNS and CDR2 SASEGT. CDR3 DNA sequence: TGTGCCAGCAGCTTCCGGGACAGGGGGGCTTACGAGCAGTACTTC. The encoded protein is CASSFRDRGAYEQYF.

The V and J genes are TRBV6-5 and TRBJ1-5, with a tentative D call TRBD1 (5 bases). This CDR3 comprises 12 residues. Between the trimmed V and J ends, which lost 8 bases and 7 bases, there was a span of 12 bases. Germline V lookup: CDR1 MNHEY, CDR2 SVGAGI. In DNA, the CDR3 is TGTGCCAGCCGGGGCGGTGTCCAGCCCCAGCATTTT. Translation: CASRGGVQPQHF.

J is TRBJ2-7 and V is TRBV7-8; a weak D match, TRBD2 (5 bases). Germline CDR1 and CDR2: SGHVS and FQNEAQ. There are 13 residues in the CDR3. The germline V and J ends were trimmed by 4 bases and 3 bases, with 10 bases remaining between them. In nucleotides, the CDR3 is TGTGCCAGCAGCTATCCGGGAAACTACGAGCAGTACTTC. Amino acids: CASSYPGNYEQYF. The whole variable domain, filled in from reference TRBV7-8 and TRBJ2-7, reads GAGVSQSPRYKVAKRGQDVALRCDPISGHVSLFWYQQALGQGPEFLTYFQNEAQLDKSGLPSDRFFAERPEGSVSTLKIQRTQQEDSAVYLCASSYPGNYEQYFGPGTRLTVT.

The chain links TRBV25-1 to TRBJ1-5; D perhaps matches TRBD1 (6 bases). CDR3 length equals 15 residues. V lost 4 bases, J lost 5 bases, and 15 bases lay in between. Germline V gene lookup returns CDR1 MGHDK and CDR2 SYGVNS. CDR3 sequence: CASSAGSGADQPQHF. CDR3 in DNA: TGTGCCAGCAGTGCCGGCTCGGGGGCAGATCAGCCCCAGCATTTT.

The genes are TRBV7-3 and TRBJ2-6, with TRBD1 matching 11 bases. Germline-derived CDR1 and CDR2 are SGHTA and FQGTGA. The junction had 6 bases not matched to a gene; V was cut back by 1 base and J by 4 bases. The CDR3 is made up of 18 amino acids. CDR3 sequence (DNA): TGTGCCAGCAGCTTAAAAGGGACAGGGGGATACGGGGCCAACGTCCTGACTTTC. This codes for CASSLKGTGGYGANVLTF.

This clone was found a few times. The J gene is TRBJ1-2, the V gene TRBV7-9; D gene ambiguous. CDR3 size: 11 residues. Germline CDR1 and CDR2: SEHNR and FQNEAQ (reference sequence). The ends were cut back, 5 bases at V and 8 bases at J, with 9 bases in the middle. The CDR3 spells CASSKHPGYTF. CDR3 nucleotides: TGTGCCAGCAGCAAACACCCCGGCTACACCTTC.

The V and J genes are TRBV7-9 and TRBJ1-2; D remains unclear. The CDR3 length is 12 residues. Deletions cut 8 bases from V and 4 bases from J, with 11 bases between. Germline-derived CDR1 and CDR2 are SEHNR and FQNEAQ (reference sequence). Here the CDR3 reads CASGPGSYGYTF. The CDR3 DNA reads as TGTGCCAGCGGACCTGGCAGCTATGGCTACACCTTC.

V gene TRBV7-6 combines with J gene TRBJ2-1; 9 bases match TRBD2. The CDR3 has 16 residues. V trimming: 0 bases; J trimming: 8 bases; junction bases outside the gene matches: 8. Per germline, CDR1 SGHVS and CDR2 FNYEAQ. The CDR3 loop reads CASSLAWREGMDEQFF. Written as DNA, the CDR3 is TGTGCCAGCAGCTTAGCTTGGCGGGAGGGCATGGATGAGCAGTTCTTC.

This clone was seen a few times. The CDR3 DNA is TGTGCCATCAGTGGGGGGGGGACTAGCACCGAGCAGTACTTC. The encoded protein is CAISGGGTSTEQYF. The V gene is TRBV10-3, the J gene TRBJ2-7; 9 bases align to TRBD2. The CDR3 contains 14 residues. Germline V CDR1 and CDR2: ENHRY, SYGVKD. V gave up 4 bases and J gave up 6 bases; unmatched junction bases: 7.

This clone was detected only a few times. The chain is built from TRBV30 and TRBJ2-2, with 8 bases fitting TRBD2. V lost 4 bases to trimming and J lost 0 bases; unmatched junction nucleotides: 1. Per the germline V gene, CDR1 is GTSNPN and CDR2 is SVGIG (reference sequence). This CDR3 region has 14 residues. The CDR3 nucleotides are TGTGCCTGGACACTAGCGGCGAACACCGGGGAGCTGTTTTTT. This codes for CAWTLAANTGELFF.

This clone was counted between two and nine times. The chain is built from TRBV4-3 and TRBJ2-3; the D gene could be TRBD1 or TRBD2 (5 bases each). Trimming left V 1 base short and J 0 bases short, with 17 bases between. Germline V gene lookup returns CDR1 LGHNA and CDR2 YSLEER. This CDR3 region has 18 residues. The CDR3 coding sequence is TGCGCCAGCAGCCAAGGGGCGATGAGGGGATCTAGCACAGATACGCAGTATTTT. Amino acids: CASSQGAMRGSSTDTQYF.

This chain connects TRBV18 to TRBJ1-1, with TRBD1 identical over 8 bases. Trimming cost V 6 bases and J 3 bases; bases outside gene matches: 6. The germline V gene encodes CDR1 KGHSH and CDR2 LQKENI. The CDR3 is 14 amino acids. DNA of the CDR3: TGTGCCAGCTCCCAGGGGGCAGGGGACACTGAAGCTTTCTTT. It specifies CASSQGAGDTEAFF.

About this clone itself: Mismatch with germline at one junction end may stem from a read error. The chain couples TRBV7-7 to TRBJ2-3; D tentatively reads TRBD1 or TRBD2 (5 bases each). The CDR3 runs to 14 residues. Germline CDR1 reads SSHAT; CDR2 reads FNYEAQ (reference sequence). CDR3 nucleotide sequence: TGTGCTAGCAGCTCCGGCGGCTTCAGGGACACGCAGTATTTT. This encodes CASSSGGFRDTQYF.

This chain joins TRBV7-3 and TRBJ2-2; 7 bases line up with TRBD1. The J segment lost 8 bases and the V segment lost 1 base, leaving 16 bases of the junction unmatched. CDR1 is SGHTA and CDR2 is FQGTGA in the germline V gene. This CDR3 is built from 18 residues. This CDR3 reads CASSLRGPQGVGQGELFF. The CDR3 region has the DNA TGTGCCAGCAGCTTAAGAGGGCCCCAGGGGGTAGGCCAAGGGGAGCTGTTTTTT.

This clone has just a few counts. The chain is built from TRBV4-2 and TRBJ2-5; TRBD2 matches at 13 bases. V lost 4 bases to trimming and J lost 2 bases; unmatched junction nucleotides: 4. In germline, CDR1 is LGHNA, CDR2 YNFKEQ. The CDR3 loop spans 16 amino acids. The DNA of the CDR3 is TGTGCCAGCAGCCGCCAACTAGCGGGAGGGCAAGAGACCCAGTACTTC. Amino acids: CASSRQLAGGQETQYF.

The chain has TRBV7-6 and TRBJ2-5, with D unresolved. CDR1 and CDR2 from the germline V gene are SGHVS and FNYEAQ. V gave up 5 bases and J gave up 1 base, with 8 bases separating them. The CDR3 is made up of 13 amino acids. CDR3 residues: CASSVSIQETQYF. In DNA, the CDR3 is TGTGCCAGCAGCGTGTCGATCCAAGAGACCCAGTACTTC. Drawing the rest from reference TRBV7-6 and TRBJ2-5, the complete variable domain is GAGVSQSPRYKVTKRGQDVALRCDPISGHVSLYWYRQALGQGPEFLTYFNYEAQQDKSGLPNDRFSAERPEGSISTLTIQRTEQRDSAMYRCASSVSIQETQYFGPGTRLLVL.

The rearrangement joins TRBV28 to TRBJ2-6; 9 bases are shared with TRBD1. V lost 7 bases, J lost 2 bases, and 12 bases stayed unmatched. Looked up from germline, CDR1 is MDHEN and CDR2 is SYDVKM. The CDR3 has 18 residues. The CDR3 nucleotides are TGTGCCAGCAAAAAACCGGGACAGGGCTTCACTGGGGCCAACGTCCTGACTTTC. This gives the protein CASKKPGQGFTGANVLTF. The variable domain in full, with the rest retrieved from reference TRBV28 and TRBJ2-6, is DVKVTQSSRYLVKRTGEKVFLECVQDMDHENMFWYRQDPGLGLRLIYFSYDVKMKEKGDIPEGYSVSREKKERFSLILESASTNQTSMYLCASKKPGQGFTGANVLTFGAGSRLTVL.

This clone was observed a single time. V gene TRBV6-4 combines with J gene TRBJ1-5; D is ambiguous. Trimming left V 3 bases short and J 4 bases short, with 7 bases between. The CDR3 is 13 amino acids. Germline assignment: CDR1 MRHNA and CDR2 SNTAGT. This CDR3 is CASSEGLNQPQHF. The CDR3 DNA follows: TGTGCCAGCAGTGAGGGCTTGAATCAGCCCCAGCATTTT.